These 9 T cell receptor beta chains were sequenced from one sample in a study of type 1 regulatory T cells. One entry per CDR3 protein, called by TCRdb with MiXCR from the reads. The table shows approximately 20,000 distinct CDR3 sequences, with approximately 10% occurring only once. What was sequenced was CD4+ T cells, either the whole sample or a sorted fraction (not recorded which). Receptors originate from a human donor in good health.

About this clonotype: The CDR3 does not end in the conserved phenylalanine or tryptophan, so this is likely a read error. V usage is TRBV10-3 and J usage is TRBJ2-1; D gene ambiguous. The V end was cut by 0 bases, the J end by 8 bases, with 11 bases between. This CDR3 spans 14 amino acids. Germline CDR1 and CDR2: ENHRY and SYGVKD. CDR3 coding DNA: TGTGCCATCAGTGAGTCGAATAGGCTGGATGAGCAGTTCCTC. It yields the protein CAISESNRLDEQFL.

The chain employs TRBV20-1 and TRBJ2-4; D gene unclear. V lost 4 bases and J lost 0, with 10 bases in between. Per germline, CDR1 DFQATT and CDR2 SNEGSKA (reference sequence). The CDR3 has 14 amino acids. The CDR3 loop reads CSATPFIAKNIQYF. The DNA of the CDR3 is TGCAGTGCTACTCCATTTATAGCCAAAAACATTCAGTACTTC.

Many counts were recorded for this clonotype. The V call is TRBV6-6, the J call TRBJ2-2; TRBD2 agrees at 9 bases. Looked up from germline, CDR1 is MNHNY and CDR2 is SVGAGI (reference sequence). This CDR3 comprises 15 residues. The junction had 5 bases not matched to a gene; V was cut back by 4 bases and J by 5 bases. The CDR3 here is CASSSRLAETGELFF. Written as DNA, the CDR3 is TGTGCCAGCAGTTCTAGACTAGCGGAGACCGGGGAGCTGTTTTTT.

The V gene is TRBV29-1, the J gene TRBJ2-3; 8 positions agree with TRBD2. CDR3 length: 15 amino acids. Germline V gene lookup returns CDR1 SQVTM and CDR2 ANQGSEA. J lost 2 bases, V lost 7 bases, and 11 bases had no gene match. The CDR3 loop reads CSAVSGSPATDTQYF. In nucleotides, the CDR3 is TGCAGCGCCGTAAGCGGGAGTCCGGCCACAGATACGCAGTATTTT.

V is TRBV18 and J is TRBJ2-1; D call uncertain. Germline V CDR1 and CDR2: KGHSH, LQKENI. The CDR3 has 19 amino acids. V dropped 3 bases and J dropped 0 bases, with 21 bases sitting between them. The CDR3 sequence is CASSPLPLTARSSYNEQFF. For the CDR3, the DNA is TGTGCCAGCTCACCTCTCCCCTTGACCGCCAGGAGCTCCTACAATGAGCAGTTCTTC.

This clonotype was observed a handful of times. This sequence joins TRBV2 and TRBJ1-6; D unclear. Germline V lookup: CDR1 SNHLY, CDR2 FYNNEI. The CDR3 is made up of 16 amino acids. Deletions cut 1 base from V and 5 bases from J, with 12 bases between. The CDR3 region has the DNA TGTGCCAGCAGTGAAGAGGCTGTTTCTAATAATTCACCCCTCCACTTT. Protein: CASSEEAVSNNSPLHF.

This clonotype was seen many times. The chain is built from TRBV6-9 and TRBJ1-6; D possibly corresponds to TRBD1 (5 bases). Trimming pared 2 bases from V and 9 bases from J, leaving 14 bases between. The CDR3 contains 15 residues. The V gene's germline CDR1 is MNHGY and CDR2 SVAAGI. The DNA for the CDR3 is TGTGCCAGCAGTTATCGTGGGCAGGGAGGTTCACCCCTCCACTTT. Translating it yields CASSYRGQGGSPLHF.

This clonotype is medium-sized by share. This chain joins TRBV28 and TRBJ2-3; no clear D gene. Germline CDR1 is MDHEN and CDR2 is SYDVKM. Between the trimmed V and J ends, which lost 2 bases and 2 bases, there was a span of 17 bases. The CDR3 length is 17 residues. CDR3 amino acids: CASSLGFQASFTDTQYF. CDR3 nucleotide sequence: TGTGCCAGCAGTTTAGGATTCCAAGCGTCTTTCACAGATACGCAGTATTTT.

This clonotype is a singleton in its sample. This may be a read error: a much more frequent sequence differs by one nucleotide. Here the CDR3 reads CASHCPRLVQYF. For the CDR3, the DNA is TGTGCCAGCCATTGCCCCCGGTTGGTCCAGTACTTC. The chain combines TRBV21-1 with TRBJ2-5; TRBD1, the table's D call, was not compared with the DNA. TRBV21-1 is a pseudogene segment. CDR3 length: 12 amino acids.